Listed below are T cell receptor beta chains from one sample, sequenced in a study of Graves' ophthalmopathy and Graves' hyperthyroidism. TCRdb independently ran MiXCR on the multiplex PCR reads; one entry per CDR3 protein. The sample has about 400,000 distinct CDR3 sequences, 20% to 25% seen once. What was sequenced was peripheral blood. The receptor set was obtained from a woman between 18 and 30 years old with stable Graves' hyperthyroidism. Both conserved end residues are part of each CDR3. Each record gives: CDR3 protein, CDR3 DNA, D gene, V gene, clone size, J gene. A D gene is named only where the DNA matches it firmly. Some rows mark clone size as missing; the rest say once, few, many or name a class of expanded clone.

CASSIYGAASQETQYF,TGTGCCAGTAGTATATACGGGGCAGCATCCCAAGAGACCCAGTACTTC,.,TRBV19,.,TRBJ2-5
CSAEREEPGTGELFF,TGCAGTGCTGAGCGGGAGGAACCGGGCACCGGGGAGCTGTTTTTT,TRBD2,TRBV20-1,many,TRBJ2-2
CASIRDFLRNTEAFF,TGTGCCAGCATCCGGGATTTCTTGAGGAACACTGAAGCTTTCTTT,.,TRBV6-2/TRBV6-3,many,TRBJ1-1
CSASREDTGELFF,TGCAGCGCGAGTCGGGAGGACACCGGGGAGCTGTTTTTT,TRBD2,TRBV29-1,many,TRBJ2-2
CASSFAITETQYF,TGTGCCAGCAGTTTTGCCATCACGGAGACCCAGTACTTC,.,TRBV12-3/TRBV12-4,.,TRBJ2-5
CASSLMVQGPTNTEAFF,TGTGCCAGCAGCTTAATGGTTCAGGGCCCCACGAACACTGAAGCTTTCTTT,.,TRBV7-3,many,TRBJ1-1
CASSFSGRSGNTIYF,TGCGCCAGCAGCTTTAGTGGCCGCTCTGGAAACACCATATATTTT,.,TRBV5-1,many,TRBJ1-3
CSANDRAPPYEQYF,TGCAGTGCGAATGACAGGGCTCCGCCCTACGAGCAGTACTTC,TRBD1,TRBV20-1,.,TRBJ2-7
CASSSSRDSQETQYF,TGTGCCAGCAGCTCCAGCCGGGACTCCCAAGAGACCCAGTACTTC,.,TRBV28,.,TRBJ2-5
CASSQWTENTEAFF,TGCGCCAGCAGCCAATGGACAGAGAACACTGAAGCTTTCTTT,.,TRBV4-1,many,TRBJ1-1
CASSEASGAGANVLTF,TGTGCCAGCAGCGAAGCTTCGGGTGCTGGGGCCAACGTCCTGACTTTC,.,TRBV7-3,.,TRBJ2-6
CASSFALMTYEQYF,TGCGCCAGCAGCTTTGCACTTATGACCTACGAGCAGTACTTC,.,TRBV5-1,many,TRBJ2-7
CASNLAGTTGELFF,TGTGCCAGCAACCTAGCGGGAACCACCGGGGAGCTGTTTTTT,TRBD2,TRBV12-3/TRBV12-4,few,TRBJ2-2
CASRMGGTEAFF,TGTGCCAGCAGGATGGGGGGCACTGAAGCTTTCTTT,.,TRBV6-1,.,TRBJ1-1
CASSPVGKTQYF,TGTGCCAGCAGTCCGGTGGGGAAGACCCAGTACTTC,.,TRBV2,.,TRBJ2-5
CSARDNGSKGNTEAFF,TGCAGTGCTAGAGATAACGGCTCGAAGGGAAACACTGAAGCTTTCTTT,.,TRBV20-1,many,TRBJ1-1
CATSSGTLRNPYEQYF,TGTGCCACCAGCAGTGGGACACTTCGAAATCCCTACGAGCAGTACTTC,.,TRBV15,many,TRBJ2-7
CASRKLAGAPYEQYF,TGTGCCAGCAGAAAACTAGCGGGGGCCCCATACGAGCAGTACTTC,TRBD2,TRBV6-1,.,TRBJ2-7
CASKPPSGARYEQYF,TGTGCCAGCAAGCCTCCTAGCGGAGCCCGCTACGAGCAGTACTTC,TRBD2,TRBV13,.,TRBJ2-7